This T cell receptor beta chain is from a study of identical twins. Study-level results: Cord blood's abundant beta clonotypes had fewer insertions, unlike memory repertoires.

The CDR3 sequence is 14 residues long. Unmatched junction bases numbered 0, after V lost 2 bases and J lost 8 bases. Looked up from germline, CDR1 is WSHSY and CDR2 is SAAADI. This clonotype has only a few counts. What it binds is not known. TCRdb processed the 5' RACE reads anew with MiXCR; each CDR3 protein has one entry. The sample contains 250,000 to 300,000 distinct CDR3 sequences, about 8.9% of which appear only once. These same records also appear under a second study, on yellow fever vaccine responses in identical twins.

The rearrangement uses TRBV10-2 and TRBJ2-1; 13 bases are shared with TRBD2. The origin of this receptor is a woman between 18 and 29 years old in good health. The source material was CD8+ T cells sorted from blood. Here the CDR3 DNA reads TGCGCCAGCAGTGAGGGACTAGCGGGAGATGAGCAGTTCTTC. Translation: CASSEGLAGDEQFF.